The entry below describes one T cell receptor beta chain. Antigen specificity is unknown. The sample belongs to a study of breast tumors, draining lymph nodes, adjacent tissues. Study-level results: Data only fit, rather than demonstrated, lymph node origin of most tumor T cells. Tumor TCR diversity was below lymph nodes but above nontumor tissue.

Trimming took 8 bases from V and 12 from J; bases not matched to a gene: 10. This CDR3 spans 12 amino acids. One entry per CDR3 protein, called by TCRdb with MiXCR from the multiplex PCR reads. The sample contains more than 50,000 distinct CDR3 sequences, roughly 44% of which appear only once. The material sequenced was breast tumor tissue. The TCR sequence derives from a female donor with breast cancer. Some clones in this sample may be carry-over from other donors' samples. V usage is TRBV12-3 or TRBV12-4 and J usage is TRBJ2-1; TRBD2 matches at 7 bases. The CDR3 nucleotides read TGTGCCAGCGGGGGAGGGCGAGATACGCAGTTCTTC. Translating it yields CASGGGRDTQFF.